This TCR beta chain was captured in a study of Ad26.COV2.S vaccination and SARS-CoV-2 variants. V shed 1 base and J shed 6 bases, with 12 bases lying between them. This CDR3 contains 15 residues. Per the germline V gene, CDR1 is PRHDT and CDR2 is FYEKMQ (reference sequence). Regarding the study as a whole: Vaccinees showed greater spike-specific TCR breadth than placebo recipients.

Treatment in this sample: roughly 19 received Ad26.COV2.S at low or high dose, single or two shots; several received placebo; per-sample allocation not given. Samples were taken on day 63 after the first vaccine or placebo injection. Wuhan-strain SARS-CoV-2 spike was expressed by the Ad26 vector that made up the vaccine. On this clone: Its antigen is currently unknown.

The repertoire was sequenced with immunoSEQ multiplex PCR; TCRdb's copy has only in-frame clones and lacks some. The sample yields approximately 420,000 clones, roughly nine tenths seen once. The sequences come from peripheral blood, collected in a trial of Ad26.COV2.S vaccine versus placebo. The gene calls are TRBV13 and TRBJ2-2, with D possibly TRBD2 on 7 matching bases. The sequence came from a person aged 18 to 59 who received the Ad26.COV2.S COVID-19 vaccine or a placebo. The DNA for the CDR3 is TGTGCCAGCAGCTTAGTACAGGGAGGGGCCGGGGAGCTGTTTTTT. This sequence encodes CASSLVQGGAGELFF.